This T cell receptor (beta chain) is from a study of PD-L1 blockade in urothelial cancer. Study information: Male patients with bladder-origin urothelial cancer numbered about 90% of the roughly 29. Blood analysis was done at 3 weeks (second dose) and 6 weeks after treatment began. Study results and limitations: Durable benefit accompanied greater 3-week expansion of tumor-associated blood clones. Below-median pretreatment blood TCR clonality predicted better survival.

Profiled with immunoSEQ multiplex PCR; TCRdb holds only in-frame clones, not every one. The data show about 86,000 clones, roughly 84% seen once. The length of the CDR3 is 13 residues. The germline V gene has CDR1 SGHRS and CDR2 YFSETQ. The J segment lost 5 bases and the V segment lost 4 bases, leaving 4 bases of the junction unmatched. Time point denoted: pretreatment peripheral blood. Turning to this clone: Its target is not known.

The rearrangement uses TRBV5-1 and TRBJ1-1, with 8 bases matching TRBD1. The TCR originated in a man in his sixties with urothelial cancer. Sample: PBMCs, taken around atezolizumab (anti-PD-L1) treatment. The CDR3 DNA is TGCGCCAGCAGCGAAACAGGGGGAACTGAAGCTTTCTTT. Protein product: CASSETGGTEAFF.